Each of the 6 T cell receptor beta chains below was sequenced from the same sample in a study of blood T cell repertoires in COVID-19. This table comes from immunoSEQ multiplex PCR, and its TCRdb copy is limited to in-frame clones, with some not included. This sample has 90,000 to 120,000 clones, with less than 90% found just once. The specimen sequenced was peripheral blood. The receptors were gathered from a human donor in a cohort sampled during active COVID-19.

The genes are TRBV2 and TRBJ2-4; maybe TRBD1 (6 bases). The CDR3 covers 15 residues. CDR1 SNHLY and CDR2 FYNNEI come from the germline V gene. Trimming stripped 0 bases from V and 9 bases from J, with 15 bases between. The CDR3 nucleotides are TGTGCCAGCAGTGAAGCAAGACAGGTGGGCGGCATTCAGTACTTC. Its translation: CASSEARQVGGIQYF.

In nucleotides, the CDR3 is TGTGCCAGCAGAGGGGGACAGGGTCTCTATGGCTACACCTTC. It specifies CASRGGQGLYGYTF. The chain uses TRBV28 and TRBJ1-2; 9 positions match TRBD1. Looked up from germline, CDR1 is MDHEN and CDR2 is SYDVKM. After removal of 6 bases from V and 4 bases from J, the junction contained 6 bases not matched to a gene. There are 14 residues in the CDR3.

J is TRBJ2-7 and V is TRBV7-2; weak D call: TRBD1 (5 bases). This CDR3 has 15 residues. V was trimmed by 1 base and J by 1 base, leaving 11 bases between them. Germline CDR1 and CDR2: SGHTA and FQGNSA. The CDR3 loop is CASSLGQHTSYEQYF. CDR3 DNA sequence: TGTGCCAGCAGCTTAGGACAGCACACATCCTACGAGCAGTACTTC.

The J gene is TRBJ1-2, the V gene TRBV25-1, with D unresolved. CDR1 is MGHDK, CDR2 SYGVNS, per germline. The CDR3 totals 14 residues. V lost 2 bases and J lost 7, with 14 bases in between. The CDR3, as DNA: TGTGCCAGCAGTGAAGTCGGAGCCGTGGGTGGCTACACCTTC. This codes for CASSEVGAVGGYTF.

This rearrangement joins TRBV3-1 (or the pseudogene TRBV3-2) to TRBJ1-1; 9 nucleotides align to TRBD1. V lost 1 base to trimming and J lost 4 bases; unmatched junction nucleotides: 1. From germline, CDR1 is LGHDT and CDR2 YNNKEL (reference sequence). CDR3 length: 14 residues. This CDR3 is CASSQAGQGTEAFF. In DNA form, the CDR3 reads TGTGCCAGCAGCCAAGCGGGACAGGGCACTGAAGCTTTCTTT.

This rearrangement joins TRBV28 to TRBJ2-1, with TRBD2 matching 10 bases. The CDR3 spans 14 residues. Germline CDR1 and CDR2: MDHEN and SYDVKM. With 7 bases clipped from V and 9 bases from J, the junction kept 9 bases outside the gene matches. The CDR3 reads CASIPSGGAREQFF. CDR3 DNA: TGTGCCAGCATTCCCAGCGGGGGGGCCCGTGAGCAGTTCTTC.